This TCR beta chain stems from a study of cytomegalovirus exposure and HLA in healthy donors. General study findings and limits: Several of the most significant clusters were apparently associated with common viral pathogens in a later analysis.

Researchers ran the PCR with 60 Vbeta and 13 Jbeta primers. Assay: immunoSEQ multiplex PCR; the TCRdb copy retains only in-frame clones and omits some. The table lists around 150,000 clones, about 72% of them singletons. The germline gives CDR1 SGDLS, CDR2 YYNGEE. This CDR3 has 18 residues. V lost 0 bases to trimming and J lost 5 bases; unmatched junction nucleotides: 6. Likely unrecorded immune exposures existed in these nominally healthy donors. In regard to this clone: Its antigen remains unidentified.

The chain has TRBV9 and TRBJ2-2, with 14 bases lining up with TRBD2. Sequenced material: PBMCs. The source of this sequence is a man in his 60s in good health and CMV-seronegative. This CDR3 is CASSVAPGLAGGTGELFF. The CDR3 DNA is TGTGCCAGCAGCGTAGCCCCAGGACTAGCGGGGGGTACCGGGGAGCTGTTTTTT.